Given below is one T cell receptor (beta chain) in context. The antigen is unknown. Since a much larger clone is just one base distant, this may be a read error. Every TCR beta cDNA library bore unique molecular identifiers. It was from roughly 1 to 10 million T cells that 450,000 to 550,000 cDNA molecules came. TCRdb reanalysed the PCR reads using MiXCR and keeps one entry per CDR3 protein. This repertoire shows some 260,000 distinct CDR3 sequences, 35% to 40% found once; its top ten account for under 5%. The sample comes from a study of post-analysis software for immune sequencing data. Broader study findings: Those samples that were prepared in the same batch co-clustered strongly by F measure. Roughly 5 TRBV segments (TRBV5-6, TRBV5-1 and TRBV20-1 among them) occurred more frequently in patients than in controls. Controls significantly exceeded multiple sclerosis patients in normalized Chao1 diversity.

Germline assignment: CDR1 LGHNT and CDR2 FRNRAP. The V end lost 6 bases, the J end lost 4 bases, and 17 bases lay between the germline ends. The CDR3 contains 15 residues. The sample comprised blood. The genes are TRBV12-5 and TRBJ2-3; D may be TRBD1 or TRBD2 (6 bases each). The sequence was obtained from a girl between 5 and 17 years old with multiple sclerosis. In DNA form, the CDR3 reads TGTGCTAGTGGGGCGGACAGCTCTAGCGCAGATACGCAGTATTTT. Its protein is CASGADSSSADTQYF.